The clone carrying this T cell receptor beta chain has at least ten counts. Its antigen remains unidentified. The library protocol tagged individual cDNA molecules with unique molecular identifiers. In TCRdb, the 5' RACE reads were re-called with MiXCR into one record per CDR3 protein. The top ten clones hold 0.95% to 1.5% of a sample with more than 65,000 distinct CDR3 sequences, approximately 13% of them seen once. The CDR3 is made up of 14 amino acids. Germline assignment: CDR1 LGHNA and CDR2 YSLEER. The V end lost 2 bases, the J end lost 2 bases, and 7 bases lay between the germline ends. The record originates from a study of early T cells in non-severe SARS-CoV-2 infection. Points from the study as a whole: A preference for anti-spike CD8 responses marked VDJdb matching, which missed private and CD4 specificities.

V usage is TRBV4-3 and J usage is TRBJ1-5; D ambiguous. This clonotype was sampled from an adult who was a healthcare worker with PCR-confirmed SARS-CoV-2 infection or an uninfected control (not recorded which). The sequenced material came from whole blood. This CDR3 reads CASSQRAGNQPQHF. The CDR3 nucleotides are TGCGCCAGCAGCCAAAGGGCAGGCAATCAGCCCCAGCATTTT.